Presented here are 5 T cell receptor beta chains from one specimen sequenced in a study of blood T cell repertoires in COVID-19. Measured with immunoSEQ multiplex PCR; TCRdb has only the in-frame clones, and not every one. The table includes under 95,000 clones, around 86% detected once. Material: peripheral blood. Every receptor here comes from a woman of 80 years or more with acute or convalescent COVID-19.

This chain uses TRBV24-1 with TRBJ2-2; maybe TRBD1 (5 bases). Germline-derived CDR1 and CDR2 are KGHDR and SFDVKD. Trimming removed 4 bases from V and 1 base from J, with 9 bases in between. This CDR3 has 15 residues. The CDR3 region is CATSEWQGNTGELFF. CDR3 bases: TGTGCCACCAGTGAGTGGCAGGGGAACACCGGGGAGCTGTTTTTT.

The J gene is TRBJ2-5, the V gene TRBV4-2; TRBD2 matches 9 bases. CDR1 and CDR2 (germline): LGHNA, YNFKEQ. V lost 1 base, J lost 6 bases, and 6 bases stayed unmatched. The CDR3 is 15 amino acids. CDR3 sequence (DNA): TGTGCCAGCAGCCAAGTAGGACTAGCGACAAAGACCCAGTACTTC. Amino acids: CASSQVGLATKTQYF.

The rearrangement uses TRBV5-1 and TRBJ1-6; D is undetermined. The CDR3 length is 15 residues. Looked up from germline, CDR1 is SGHRS and CDR2 is YFSETQ. V lost 6 bases and J lost 1, with 11 bases in between. CDR3 region: CASTSGGSYNSPLHF. Written as DNA, the CDR3 is TGCGCCAGCACGTCGGGAGGGTCCTATAATTCACCCCTCCACTTT.

V usage is TRBV7-9 and J usage is TRBJ2-3; weak D call: TRBD1 (5 bases). With 3 bases removed from V and 0 bases from J, the gap between germline ends came to 7 bases. Germline CDR1 is SEHNR and CDR2 is FQNEAQ (reference sequence). The CDR3 is made up of 14 amino acids. The CDR3 loop is CASSFQGSTDTQYF. For the CDR3, the DNA is TGTGCCAGCAGCTTCCAGGGAAGCACAGATACGCAGTATTTT.

The V and J genes are TRBV7-3 and TRBJ2-2, with 8 nucleotides matching TRBD2. The germline CDR1 and CDR2 sequences are SGHTA and FQGTGA. V shed 5 bases, J shed 0 bases, and the junction held 5 bases outside the gene matches. The CDR3 spans 16 residues. This CDR3 reads CASSAGSGANTGELFF. The CDR3 nucleotides are TGTGCCAGCAGCGCGGGTAGCGGGGCGAACACCGGGGAGCTGTTTTTT.